This TCR beta chain was sequenced during a study of blood T cell repertoires in COVID-19 (dated by TCRdb to the early 2020s). Notes on the research overall: Samples from collaborators originated in the United States, Italy and Spain and spanned both the acute and convalescent phases of COVID-19. The repertoires were made available in a free public database intended to serve as a resource for research on the immune response to SARS-CoV-2. A de-identified subject ID, COVID-19 status, age in years and sex were almost always included in the sample metadata. HLA class I and class II types, where available, came from metadata supplied by the sample provider rather than from assay-based typing. The material from the prospective study consisted of cDNA or gDNA derived from T cells, B-cell-depleted T cells, or PBMCs. The samples were drawn from two sources: the first 160 participants of the ongoing ImmuneRACE study, and 1,000 to 1,500 subjects contributed by 6 global collaborators. The dataset comprised deeply sampled blood TCRbeta repertoires from subjects exposed to, actively infected with, or recovered from COVID-19. Study-wide findings and limitations: How much clinical and demographic metadata was included differed by source and by participant, and the metadata was provided uncurated.

A remark on this clone: Its recognized antigen is unknown. Base qualities are not recorded, but no much larger clone differs from it by a single base.

The CDR3 spans 19 residues, from the cysteine through the phenylalanine. This entry keeps only the CDR3 DNA: 57 bases, framed from base 1. Trimmed from V: 2 bases; trimmed from J: 4 bases; junction bases lacking a gene match: 10. CDR1 and CDR2, looked up from the germline V gene, are SGHTA and FQGNSA. TCRbeta CDR3 regions were amplified from genomic DNA using the immunoSEQ Assay, a bias-controlled multiplex PCR. The authors processed their data as follows. The number of nucleated cells in each sample was estimated by amplification of reference gene primers within the assay. To quantify the absolute abundance of each unique TCRbeta CDR3 rearrangement, sequence reads were collapsed and filtered. Productive Simpson clonality was computed per sample as the square root of Simpson's diversity index over productive rearrangements. TCRdb stores this immuneACCESS table with in-frame sequences only. Part of the clones is absent; in the studies checked, under half of the shortfall reflects unresolved V genes, and no reason is known for the rest. The D gene and trimming were derived from the DNA, and the V and J assignments and clone size from that table. In this sample the table shows around 180,000 clones, more than 70% of which occur a single time. The leading ten clones occupy approximately 2.7% of the sample.

Collaborating institutions collected whole blood in K2EDTA tubes following their own protocols. Collaborator samples were shipped for TCRbeta analysis as frozen whole blood, isolated PBMCs, or DNA extracted from either sample type. Input material: peripheral blood. The sequence was collected from a man between 35 and 55 years old with active or convalescent COVID-19. The rearranged chain carries TRBV7-2 and TRBJ2-4, and 14 bases in between align with TRBD2. The CDR3 is CASSLREATSGGVKNIQYF. In nucleotide form, the sequence is TGTGCCAGCAGCTTACGGGAGGCGACTAGCGGGGGGGTGAAAAACATTCAGTACTTC.